This T cell receptor beta chain is drawn from a study of cytomegalovirus exposure and HLA in healthy donors. Study-level results: According to a subsequent analysis, TCR clusters identified in the first cohort showed a tendency to co-occur across the roughly 130 validation repertoires. The study listed around 150 cytomegalovirus-associated TCR beta chains. High specificity and sensitivity for cytomegalovirus status were reported for the classifier.

Libraries were prepared by immunoSEQ multiplex PCR; TCRdb keeps only in-frame clonotypes and omits some of them. Of approximately 80,000 clones in the sample, 93% were seen once. Separate from the roughly 720-subject first cohort was the approximately 120-subject validation cohort, to which the donors belonged. For this clone: Its cognate antigen is unknown.

V lost 3 bases to trimming and J lost 9 bases; unmatched junction nucleotides: 12. This CDR3 comprises 16 residues. Germline V CDR1 and CDR2: KGHSH, LQKENI. The sequenced sample consisted of PBMCs. The gene calls are TRBV18 and TRBJ2-1, with 9 nucleotides matching TRBD2. The origin of this receptor is a woman aged 30 to 39 in good health and CMV-seronegative. As DNA, the CDR3 is TGTGCCAGCTCACCCCCTTGGGCGGGGGGGTCCGGTGAGCAGTTCTTC. This translates into CASSPPWAGGSGEQFF.